Listed here is a single T cell receptor (beta chain). These data are taken from a study of blood T cell repertoires in COVID-19. Across the study: The study drew acute and convalescent COVID-19 samples from the United States, Italy and Spain. PBMCs, B-cell-depleted T cells, or T cells provided the cDNA or gDNA that made up the material.

Seattle-derived patients entered the study during active infection and were followed longitudinally. Germline V gives CDR1 LNHDA, CDR2 SQIVND (reference sequence). This CDR3 spans 12 amino acids. V dropped 5 bases and J dropped 11; count of bases not matched to a gene: 8. How the authors handled the data: Amplification with reference gene primers provided the estimates of nucleated cell counts. The repertoire was sequenced with immunoSEQ multiplex PCR; TCRdb's copy has only in-frame clones and lacks some. V, J and clone size were drawn from that table, and D and trimming were deduced from the DNA. Of under 250,000 clones in the sample, 65% to 90% were seen once.

The chain recombines TRBV19 with TRBJ1-1; 7 bases map to TRBD1. Input material: peripheral blood. The source of this sequence is a man aged 50 to 59 with COVID-19, enrolled during active disease. The CDR3 region has the DNA TGTGCCAGTAGTGTGACGACAGGGTTCGCTTTCTTT. It codes for CASSVTTGFAFF.